Listed below are T cell receptor beta chains from one sample, sequenced in a study of identical twins. One entry per CDR3 protein results from TCRdb running MiXCR on the 5' RACE reads. Of more than 1.5 million distinct CDR3 sequences listed, 25% to 35% are singletons. Sequenced sample: cord blood. These receptors originate from a newborn girl in good health. Each CDR3 is given with its conserved first and last residue. Fields, in order: clone size, V gene, J gene, D gene, CDR3 DNA, CDR3 protein. The D gene is left open where the match is weak. Clone size is shown for a subset of rows, as once, few, many or a class of expanded clone.

few	TRBV7-2	TRBJ2-3	.	TGTGCCAGCAGCCGGCGGACCCCTAGCACAGATACGCAGTATTTT	CASSRRTPSTDTQYF
few	TRBV6-5	TRBJ2-3	.	TGTGCCAGGGAAGTTGGGTCCCCAGATACGCAGTATTTT	CAREVGSPDTQYF
.	TRBV12-3/TRBV12-4	TRBJ2-5	.	TGTGCCAGCAGTTTAGGTCGGAGGCTAGTAAACCAAGAGACCCAGTACTTC	CASSLGRRLVNQETQYF
.	TRBV2	TRBJ2-1	TRBD2	TGTGCCAGCACGACTAGCAACAATGAGCAGTTCTTC	CASTTSNNEQFF
.	TRBV3-1	TRBJ2-1	.	TGTGCCAGCAGCCAAGAGACCTTAGGGCAGTTCTTC	CASSQETLGQFF
few	TRBV7-9	TRBJ1-2	TRBD1	TGTGCCAGCAGCTTAGCACATCCAGGGACAGGAAACCCCTATGGCTACACCTTC	CASSLAHPGTGNPYGYTF
.	TRBV4-2	TRBJ2-1	.	TGTGCCAGCAGCCTGGGGGAGGACTCCTACAATGAGCAGTTCTTC	CASSLGEDSYNEQFF
.	TRBV6-1	TRBJ1-2	.	TGTGCCAGCAGTGAAGCGGGGCCAGTCTATGGCTACACCTTC	CASSEAGPVYGYTF
.	TRBV5-1	TRBJ2-3	TRBD1	TGCGCCAGCAGCTACAGGGGCCGCACGCCCACAGATACGCAGTATTTT	CASSYRGRTPTDTQYF
few	TRBV6-1	TRBJ2-5	.	TGTGCCAGCAGTGCTAGGGACTCTGAGACCCAGTACTTC	CASSARDSETQYF
.	TRBV29-1	TRBJ2-7	TRBD1	TGCAGCGTGTCGACAGGGGGCGGCTACGAGCAGTACTTC	CSVSTGGGYEQYF
.	TRBV28	TRBJ2-6	TRBD2	TGTGCCAGCAGTCTCCTGCTAGCGGGTAGCTCTGGGGCCAACGTCCTGACTTTC	CASSLLLAGSSGANVLTF
few	TRBV9	TRBJ2-7	.	TGTGCCAGCAGCGTAGGGGGTCTGGACGGCTACGAGCAGTACTTC	CASSVGGLDGYEQYF
few	TRBV5-1	TRBJ2-4	TRBD2	TGCGCCAGCAGCTTGGATGGGACTAGCGGGGTTAAGCAGTACTTC	CASSLDGTSGVKQYF
.	TRBV5-1	TRBJ2-1	TRBD2	TGCGCCAGCAGCTCTGCAGTAGCGGGAGATGACAATGAGCAGTTCTTC	CASSSAVAGDDNEQFF
.	TRBV6-1	TRBJ1-2	TRBD1	TGTGCCAGCAAAGAAGCCGGGACAGGGGATGGCTACACCTTC	CASKEAGTGDGYTF
few	TRBV2	TRBJ1-1	.	TGTGCCAGCAGTCCACGGACGGCACTCCCGAACACTGAAGCTTTCTTT	CASSPRTALPNTEAFF
few	TRBV11-2	TRBJ2-1	TRBD2	TGTGCCAGCAAGGCGGGAGACAATGAGCAGTTCTTC	CASKAGDNEQFF
.	TRBV6-6	TRBJ1-1	.	TGTGCCAGCAGTGATAATTACGGTGGTACTGAAGCTTTCTTT	CASSDNYGGTEAFF
.	TRBV18	TRBJ2-5	.	TGTGCCAGCTCACAACTTAGGACAGAAAAAGAGACCCAGTACTTC	CASSQLRTEKETQYF
few	TRBV10-2	TRBJ2-2	TRBD2	TGCGCCACCTTAGCGGGGGCGAACACCGGGGAGCTGTTTTTT	CATLAGANTGELFF
few	TRBV29-1	TRBJ2-7	TRBD2	TGCAGCGTTGAGCTACTAGCGGGGGAGTCCTACGAGCAGTACTTC	CSVELLAGESYEQYF
few	TRBV4-1	TRBJ2-7	TRBD1	TGCGCCAGCCGAGGGACAGGGGACAACGAGCAGTACTTC	CASRGTGDNEQYF
once	TRBV18	TRBJ2-3	.	TGTGCCAGCTCCCCGACCGTCCTCCGGGATACGCAGTATTTT	CASSPTVLRDTQYF
.	TRBV28	TRBJ2-7	.	TGTACCAGCAGCACCTGGGTTTCCTACGAGCAGTACTTC	CTSSTWVSYEQYF
many	TRBV10-3	TRBJ2-3	TRBD2	TGTGCCATCAGTAGACTAGCGAGCACAGATACGCAGTATTTT	CAISRLASTDTQYF
.	TRBV7-9	TRBJ2-1	TRBD2	TGTGCCAGCAGCAGGGGGCTGGGACTAGCGTCGAATGAGCAGTTCTTC	CASSRGLGLASNEQFF
.	TRBV7-9	TRBJ2-1	.	TGTGCCAGCAGCTTAGGACTAGGTCGCTCCTACAATGAGCAGTTCTTC	CASSLGLGRSYNEQFF
few	TRBV6-6	TRBJ2-3	.	TGTGCCAGCAGTTACTCGATCTGGGTGGGGGGCACAGATACGCAGTATTTT	CASSYSIWVGGTDTQYF
.	TRBV4-1	TRBJ2-5	.	TGCGCCAGCAGCCAAGATTCCACCCGGACGGTGGAGACCCAGTACTTC	CASSQDSTRTVETQYF
.	TRBV28	TRBJ2-7	TRBD2	TGTGCCAGCAGTTCCGCTAGCGGGAGTGAGGTATACGAGCAGTACTTC	CASSSASGSEVYEQYF
.	TRBV5-4	TRBJ1-1	TRBD1	TGTGCCAGCAGCACCGGACAGGGTCCACCGCCGACAATGAACACTGAAGCTTTCTTT	CASSTGQGPPPTMNTEAFF
.	TRBV10-3	TRBJ1-5	TRBD1	TGTGCCATCAGTGAGAGGCAGGGGGACCAGCCCCAGCATTTT	CAISERQGDQPQHF
many	TRBV14	TRBJ2-3	TRBD1	TGTGCCAGCAGCCAAATCCTATGGACAGGGTCCACAGATACGCAGTATTTT	CASSQILWTGSTDTQYF
few	TRBV21-1	TRBJ1-5	.	TGTGCCAGCAGCAAAGTACAGGGGAATCAGCCCCAGCATTTT	CASSKVQGNQPQHF
.	TRBV2	TRBJ1-1	TRBD1	TGTGCCAGCGAGGGGGCTCGGAACACTGAAGCTTTCTTT	CASEGARNTEAFF
many	TRBV27	TRBJ2-7	.	TGTGCCAGCAGCCTCGACGGACCCTCCTACGAGCAGTACTTC	CASSLDGPSYEQYF
few	TRBV7-2	TRBJ2-7	.	TGTGCCAGCAGCATAGATCGGGACTCCTCCTACGAGCAGTACTTC	CASSIDRDSSYEQYF
.	TRBV5-1	TRBJ2-5	.	TGCGCCAGCAGCTTGGGGGGTTTTCGAGAGACCCAGTACTTC	CASSLGGFRETQYF
.	TRBV27	TRBJ2-5	.	TGTGCCAGCAGTTATGACCCGCAACAGACCCAGTACTTC	CASSYDPQQTQYF
.	TRBV7-9	TRBJ2-2	TRBD2	TGTGCCAGCAGCCCGAGGGTAGCGGGAGTTCTCGGGGAGCTGTTTTTT	CASSPRVAGVLGELFF
few	TRBV5-1	TRBJ2-7	TRBD1	TGCGCCAGCAGCGGGACAGTTTGGAACGAGCAGTACTTC	CASSGTVWNEQYF
few	TRBV6-1	TRBJ2-5	.	TGTGCCAGCCATGACGGGTCGGAGCAGTACTTC	CASHDGSEQYF
.	TRBV3-1	TRBJ2-2	TRBD2	TGTGCCAGCAGCCAAGTAGCGGGAGTGGTCGGGGAGCTGTTTTTT	CASSQVAGVVGELFF
few	TRBV6-1	TRBJ2-4	.	TGTGCCAGCAGTGAATCACTTCACAGGGACATTCAGTACTTC	CASSESLHRDIQYF
.	TRBV10-3	TRBJ2-7	TRBD1	TGTGCCATCAGTGAGGAAAAAGGGGGCCTCTCCTACGAGCAGTACTTC	CAISEEKGGLSYEQYF
.	TRBV12-3/TRBV12-4	TRBJ2-1	TRBD2	TGTGCCAGCAGTTTGGAGGGTTCTGGGCAGCGGGAGGGCTACAATGAGCAGTTCTTC	CASSLEGSGQREGYNEQFF
.	TRBV20-1	TRBJ2-7	TRBD2	TGCAGTGCTAGAGAACTAGCGGGAGGGCGATACGAGCAGTACTTC	CSARELAGGRYEQYF
.	TRBV4-1	TRBJ1-1	.	TGCGCCAGCAGCCAACCGCGACAGGTCAAGGCTGAAGCTTTCTTT	CASSQPRQVKAEAFF
.	TRBV5-1	TRBJ2-5	TRBD2	TGCGCCAGCAGCATAGGGACTAGCGGGGGGCTCATGGAGCAGTACTTC	CASSIGTSGGLMEQYF
few	TRBV5-8	TRBJ1-5	.	TGTGCCAGCAGCCCGGACGGAGATAGCAATCAGCCCCAGCATTTT	CASSPDGDSNQPQHF
few	TRBV28	TRBJ2-7	TRBD2	TGTGCCAGCAGAGGGACTAGCGGGAGGGCCTACGAGCAGTACTTC	CASRGTSGRAYEQYF
.	TRBV19	TRBJ2-3	.	TGTGCCAGTAGTATTTCTTGGGGCCGGGGAGATACGCAGTATTTT	CASSISWGRGDTQYF